Below are 14 T cell receptor beta chains sequenced from a single sample in a study of identical twins. TCRdb analysed the 5' RACE reads with MiXCR anew, one entry per CDR3 protein. Of 250,000 to 300,000 distinct CDR3 sequences listed, around 8.8% are singletons. In addition, the sample was reused for a study of yellow fever vaccine responses in identical twins.

Input material: CD8+ T cells sorted from blood. These receptor sequences come from a woman aged 18-29 years in good health.

This clonotype was counted between two and nine times. The chain recombines TRBV4-2 with TRBJ2-1; 11 bases match TRBD1. Germline V gene data show CDR1 as LGHNA and CDR2 as YNFKEQ. The CDR3 has 15 residues. J was trimmed by 7 bases and V by 5 bases; bases with no gene match: 7. DNA of the CDR3: TGTGCCAGCAGCGCTCGGGGGACAGGGGGGAATGAGCAGTTCTTC. Translating gives CASSARGTGGNEQFF.

This clonotype was counted between two and nine times. The V and J genes are TRBV4-1 and TRBJ1-1; D might be TRBD1 (5 bases). Trimming cost V 4 bases and J 2 bases, with 14 bases left between them. Per germline, CDR1 MGHRA and CDR2 YSYEKL. The CDR3 covers 15 residues. This CDR3 reads CASSPSAGGNTEAFF. The CDR3 DNA sequence: TGCGCCAGCAGCCCTAGCGCCGGGGGAAACACTGAAGCTTTCTTT.

This sequence joins TRBV4-3 and TRBJ2-7, with unresolved D. V lost 0 bases to trimming and J lost 5 bases, with 11 bases between them. Germline V lookup: CDR1 LGHNA, CDR2 YSLEER. There are 14 residues in the CDR3. CDR3 DNA: TGCGCCAGCAGCCAAGATCGGCAGCTCGACGAGCAGTACTTC. Its translation: CASSQDRQLDEQYF.

The chain couples TRBV29-1 to TRBJ2-1, with D perhaps assigned TRBD1 or TRBD2 (5 bases each). The V end was cut by 4 bases, the J end by 2 bases, with 9 bases between. Germline V lookup: CDR1 SQVTM, CDR2 ANQGSEA. The CDR3 has 13 amino acids. DNA for the CDR3: TGCAGCGTTGGCTCGGGGCCCTACAATGAGCAGTTCTTC. This translates into CSVGSGPYNEQFF.

The chain links TRBV25-1 to TRBJ2-7; 7 bases match TRBD2. Germline-derived CDR1 and CDR2 are MGHDK and SYGVNS. The CDR3 has 15 residues. Losses at the gene ends were 3 bases for V and 2 bases for J; bases not matched to a gene: 7. CDR3 loop: CASSEVLGTTYEQYF. CDR3 coding DNA: TGTGCCAGCAGTGAGGTCCTGGGGACTACCTACGAGCAGTACTTC.

This clonotype has a count of ten or more. The chain links TRBV29-1 to TRBJ2-5, with TRBD1 identical over 10 bases. The J segment lost 1 base and the V segment lost 6 bases, leaving 5 bases of the junction unmatched. Per germline, CDR1 SQVTM and CDR2 ANQGSEA. The CDR3 sequence is 14 residues long. The CDR3 protein is CSVLDRGTQETQYF. The CDR3 region has the DNA TGCAGCGTATTGGACAGGGGGACCCAAGAGACCCAGTACTTC.

This clonotype was seen ten or more times. The V call is TRBV7-9, the J call TRBJ1-1; possible D gene TRBD1, 6 bases. The CDR3 has 15 amino acids. The V end was cut by 3 bases, the J end by 0 bases, with 11 bases between. Germline V gene data show CDR1 as SEHNR and CDR2 as FQNEAQ (reference sequence). The CDR3 here is CASSFQGNMNTEAFF. CDR3 coding DNA: TGTGCCAGCAGCTTTCAGGGGAACATGAACACTGAAGCTTTCTTT.

This sequence joins TRBV27 and TRBJ2-7; D is unclear. The CDR3 consists of 14 residues. Germline CDR1 reads MNHEY; CDR2 reads SMNVEV (reference sequence). Between the trimmed V and J ends, which lost 0 bases and 2 bases, there was a span of 8 bases. The chain's CDR3 is CASSLSAYTYEQYF. The CDR3 DNA reads TGTGCCAGCAGTTTATCGGCATATACCTACGAGCAGTACTTC.

There are a few counts of this clonotype. The genes are TRBV4-3 and TRBJ2-7; TRBD2 agrees at 10 bases. Germline values: CDR1 LGHNA, CDR2 YSLEER. Germline trimming cut 0 bases from V and 10 bases from J; bases unmatched to any gene: 6. The CDR3 length is 14 residues. This CDR3 is CASSQDSEREGQYF. CDR3 DNA: TGCGCCAGCAGCCAAGATAGTGAGCGGGAGGGTCAGTACTTC.

The chain has TRBV2 and TRBJ1-1; the D is unclear. Germline lookup yields CDR1 SNHLY and CDR2 FYNNEI. The V and J ends lost 8 bases and 1 base respectively, with 20 bases between them. The CDR3 contains 16 residues. This CDR3 reads CASRPNADNPNTEAFF. CDR3 sequence (DNA): TGTGCCAGCCGCCCGAACGCAGACAATCCGAACACTGAAGCTTTCTTT.

This clonotype showed up many times. The chain joins TRBV29-1 to TRBJ2-3; the D gene is possibly TRBD2 (5 bases). Germline V gene data show CDR1 as SQVTM and CDR2 as ANQGSEA. This CDR3 is 10 amino acids long. V was shortened by 4 bases and J by 6 bases, with 5 bases between the two germline ends. The CDR3 region is CSVGGDTQYF. The CDR3 DNA is TGCAGCGTTGGAGGGGATACGCAGTATTTT.

This clonotype was found a few times. The genes are TRBV7-9 and TRBJ2-7; D not resolved. Trimming left V 7 bases short and J 0 bases short, with 7 bases between. The CDR3 is 12 residues long. Germline CDR1 and CDR2: SEHNR and FQNEAQ (reference sequence). CDR3 amino acids: CASNDDSYEQYF. Here the CDR3 DNA reads TGTGCCAGCAATGACGACTCCTACGAGCAGTACTTC.

This clonotype has at least ten counts. The rearrangement joins TRBV4-2 to TRBJ2-3; a weak D match, TRBD2 (5 bases). There are 16 residues in the CDR3. V was shortened by 4 bases and J by 5 bases, with 19 bases between the two germline ends. The germline CDR1 and CDR2 sequences are LGHNA and YNFKEQ. The CDR3 DNA sequence: TGTGCCAGCAGCCTGAGAATGACTAACCCCCGAGATACGCAGTATTTT. Protein product: CASSLRMTNPRDTQYF.

This clonotype was seen more than once but under ten times. This rearrangement joins TRBV6-1 to TRBJ1-2; D is ambiguous. Germline values: CDR1 MNHNS, CDR2 SASEGT. CDR3 size: 15 residues. Trimming took 2 bases from V and 2 from J, leaving 12 bases between them. The CDR3 nucleotides read TGTGCCAGCAGTGAATGGGCTCCGGGGAACTATGGCTACACCTTC. It yields the protein CASSEWAPGNYGYTF.